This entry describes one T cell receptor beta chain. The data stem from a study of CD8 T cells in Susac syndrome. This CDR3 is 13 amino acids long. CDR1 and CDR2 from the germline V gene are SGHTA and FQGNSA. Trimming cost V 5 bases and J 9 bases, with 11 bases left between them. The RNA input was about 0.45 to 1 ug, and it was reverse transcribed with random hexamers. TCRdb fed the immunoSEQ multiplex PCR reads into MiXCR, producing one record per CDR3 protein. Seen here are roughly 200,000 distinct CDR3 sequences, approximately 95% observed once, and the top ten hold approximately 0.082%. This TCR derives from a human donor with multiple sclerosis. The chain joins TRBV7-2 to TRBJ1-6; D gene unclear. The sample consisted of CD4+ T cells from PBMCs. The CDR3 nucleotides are TGTGCCAGCAGCGCTATCGCACGTTCACCCCTCCACTTT. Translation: CASSAIARSPLHF.